This T cell receptor (beta chain) comes out of a study of shared clonotypes between healthy human individuals. Germline CDR1 is MNHEY and CDR2 is SVGAGI. V lost 8 bases, J lost 4 bases, and 11 bases lay in between. CDR3 size: 12 residues. Sequencing was at deep level. Assay used: immunoSEQ multiplex PCR; TCRdb lists only in-frame clones, some missing. The table includes some 1 million clones, around four fifths detected once. This chain links TRBV6-5 with TRBJ1-1, with D possibly TRBD1 on 5 matching bases. The sequenced sample consisted of memory CD4+ T cells sorted from blood. Subset here: CD45RA-negative fraction. The clonotype was recovered from a man between 18 and 35 years old in good health. The CDR3, as DNA: TGTGCCAGCTGGGGCCCGAGCACTGAAGCTTTCTTT. Translation: CASWGPSTEAFF.